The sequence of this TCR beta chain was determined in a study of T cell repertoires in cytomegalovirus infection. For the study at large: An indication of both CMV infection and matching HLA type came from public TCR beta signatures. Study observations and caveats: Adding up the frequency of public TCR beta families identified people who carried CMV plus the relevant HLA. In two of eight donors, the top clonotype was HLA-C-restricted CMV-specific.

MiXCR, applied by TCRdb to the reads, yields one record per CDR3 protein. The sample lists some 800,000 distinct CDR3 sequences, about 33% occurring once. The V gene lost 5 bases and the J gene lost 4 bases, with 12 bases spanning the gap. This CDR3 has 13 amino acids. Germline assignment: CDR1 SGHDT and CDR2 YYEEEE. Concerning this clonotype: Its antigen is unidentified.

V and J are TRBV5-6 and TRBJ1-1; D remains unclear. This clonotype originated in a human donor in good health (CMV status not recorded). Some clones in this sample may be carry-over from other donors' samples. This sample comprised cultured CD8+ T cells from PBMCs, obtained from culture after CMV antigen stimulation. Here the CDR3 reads CASRGFRSTEAFF. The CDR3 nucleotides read TGTGCCAGCAGAGGGTTCAGGAGCACTGAAGCTTTCTTT.